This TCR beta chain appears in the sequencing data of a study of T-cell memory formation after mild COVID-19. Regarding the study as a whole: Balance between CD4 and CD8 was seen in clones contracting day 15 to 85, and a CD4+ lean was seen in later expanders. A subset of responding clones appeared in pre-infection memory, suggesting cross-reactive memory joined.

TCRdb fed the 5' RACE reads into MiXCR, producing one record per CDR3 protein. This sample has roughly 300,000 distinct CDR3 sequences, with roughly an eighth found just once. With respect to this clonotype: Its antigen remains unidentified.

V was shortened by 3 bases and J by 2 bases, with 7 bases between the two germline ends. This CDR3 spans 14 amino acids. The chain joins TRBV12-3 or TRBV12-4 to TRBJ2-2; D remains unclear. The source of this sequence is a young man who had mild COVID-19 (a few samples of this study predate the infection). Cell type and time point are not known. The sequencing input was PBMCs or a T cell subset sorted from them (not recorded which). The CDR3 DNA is TGTGCCAGCAGTTTTTACGGCAACACCGGGGAGCTGTTTTTT. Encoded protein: CASSFYGNTGELFF.